This TCR beta chain was recovered during a study of early T cells in non-severe SARS-CoV-2 infection. Study-wide results and caveats: CD4 and private specificities were missed by VDJdb matching, which favored anti-spike CD8 responses.

In its sample, this clonotype was seen many times. What it binds is not known. Individual cDNA molecules were tagged with unique molecular identifiers. TCRdb fed the 5' RACE reads into MiXCR, producing one record per CDR3 protein. Among around 30,000 distinct CDR3 sequences, under 6% were seen once, and the ten largest hold around 23%. The trim removed 7 bases at V and 3 bases at J, leaving 8 bases unmatched. The CDR3 runs 14 residues. Sequencing was done on a sample of whole blood. The sequence was obtained from an adult who was a healthcare worker with PCR-confirmed SARS-CoV-2 infection or an uninfected control (not recorded which). The genes are TRBV12-3 or TRBV12-4 and TRBJ1-1; 7 nucleotides align to TRBD1. The CDR3 spells CASTLGQKDTEAFF. The CDR3 region has the DNA TGTGCCAGCACCCTGGGACAGAAGGACACTGAAGCTTTCTTT.